The 11 T cell receptor beta chains below come from one sample, sequenced in a study of blood T cell repertoires in COVID-19. Sequencing used immunoSEQ multiplex PCR; TCRdb keeps in-frame clones, though not all of them. The sample consists of under 300,000 clones, around 90% of them appearing once. Material for sequencing was PBMCs or T cells enriched from blood (not recorded which). All receptors derive from a woman in her 30s who had recovered from COVID-19.

This chain uses TRBV5-1 with TRBJ1-2, with TRBD1 identical over 11 bases. The CDR3 has 17 residues. The J segment lost 4 bases and the V segment lost 3 bases, leaving 11 bases of the junction unmatched. Germline lookup yields CDR1 SGHRS and CDR2 YFSETQ. The CDR3, as DNA: TGCGCCAGCAGCTATCGGACAGGGGGCGCACGGGGCTATGGCTACACCTTC. It codes for CASSYRTGGARGYGYTF.

This clone was seen just once. CDR3 sequence (DNA): TGTGCCAGCAGCGCGATACTGGGGCTAGTGAACCAAGAGACCCAGTACTTC. Its translation: CASSAILGLVNQETQYF. The V and J genes are TRBV13 and TRBJ2-5; D might be TRBD1 (5 bases). Germline V CDR1 and CDR2: PRHDT, FYEKMQ (reference sequence). V lost 5 bases and J 0 bases, leaving 19 bases between the germline ends. The CDR3 length is 17 residues.

This clone was counted a few times. The rearrangement joins TRBV2 to TRBJ1-1, with no clear D. The CDR3 consists of 13 residues. Germline loops: CDR1 SNHLY, CDR2 FYNNEI. With 7 bases removed from V and 2 bases from J, the gap between germline ends came to 11 bases. This CDR3 reads CASKRQSNTEAFF. For the CDR3, the DNA is TGTGCCAGCAAGAGGCAGTCTAACACTGAAGCTTTCTTT.

The J gene is TRBJ2-3, the V gene TRBV19, with TRBD2 matching 12 bases. With V trimmed by 3 bases and J by 0 bases, 7 bases remained unmatched. Germline values: CDR1 LNHDA, CDR2 SQIVND (reference sequence). This CDR3 contains 18 residues. Here the CDR3 reads CASSIGLAGGVSTDTQYF. CDR3 nucleotide sequence: TGTGCCAGTAGTATTGGGCTAGCGGGGGGGGTGAGCACAGATACGCAGTATTTT.

V gene TRBV9 combines with J gene TRBJ2-7, with 9 positions matching TRBD1. Losses at the gene ends were 0 bases for V and 4 bases for J; bases not matched to a gene: 5. The CDR3 extends over 15 amino acids. CDR1 SGDLS and CDR2 YYNGEE come from the germline V gene. The CDR3 region is CASSVGGQGPYEQYF. The CDR3 bases are TGTGCCAGCAGCGTAGGGGGACAGGGTCCATACGAGCAGTACTTC.

This chain links TRBV12-5 with TRBJ2-3; TRBD1 matches at 8 bases. J lost 6 bases, V lost 5 bases, and 7 bases had no gene match. Germline V lookup: CDR1 LGHNT, CDR2 FRNRAP. This CDR3 comprises 14 residues. The CDR3 loop is CASGIGTGPDTQYF. The CDR3 DNA reads as TGTGCTAGTGGTATAGGGACAGGTCCCGATACGCAGTATTTT.

This clone was observed a handful of times. This chain joins TRBV10-3 and TRBJ2-1; 8 bases map to TRBD2. Unmatched junction bases numbered 6, after V lost 6 bases and J lost 2 bases. This CDR3 is built from 15 residues. Germline V gives CDR1 ENHRY, CDR2 SYGVKD. CDR3 bases: TGTGCCATCAGCGTTACTAGCGGAACCTACAATGAGCAGTTCTTC. Translated: CAISVTSGTYNEQFF.

The rearrangement uses TRBV6-5 and TRBJ1-5; the D gene is possibly TRBD1 (5 bases). The germline gives CDR1 MNHEY, CDR2 SVGAGI. This CDR3 has 14 residues. The V and J ends lost 6 bases and 1 base respectively, with 10 bases between them. The CDR3 spells CASSRRGSNQPQHF. Written as DNA, the CDR3 is TGTGCCAGCAGCCGGCGGGGGAGCAATCAGCCCCAGCATTTT.

The rearrangement links TRBV7-2 to TRBJ1-4; maybe TRBD1 (6 bases). Germline lookup yields CDR1 SGHTA and CDR2 FQGNSA. This CDR3 has 16 residues. Deletions cut 5 bases from V and 7 bases from J, with 20 bases between. The CDR3 loop reads CASSPASRGGREKLFF. In DNA form, the CDR3 reads TGTGCCAGCAGCCCGGCCTCCCGGGGGGGGCGTGAAAAACTGTTTTTT.

The chain is built from TRBV2 and TRBJ2-3; D not resolved. Per germline, CDR1 SNHLY and CDR2 FYNNEI. This CDR3 spans 11 amino acids. V lost 8 bases, J lost 0 bases, and 3 bases lay in between. The CDR3: CASPSTDTQYF. CDR3 nucleotide sequence: TGTGCCAGCCCGAGCACAGATACGCAGTATTTT.

CDR3 bases: TGTGCCAGCAGCCCGACCGCACAGGGCTACGAGCAGTACTTC. Translation gives CASSPTAQGYEQYF. J is TRBJ2-7 and V is TRBV7-6; D possibly corresponds to TRBD1 (6 bases). Between the trimmed V and J ends, which lost 5 bases and 3 bases, there was a span of 14 bases. This CDR3 comprises 14 residues. Germline V lookup: CDR1 SGHVS, CDR2 FNYEAQ.